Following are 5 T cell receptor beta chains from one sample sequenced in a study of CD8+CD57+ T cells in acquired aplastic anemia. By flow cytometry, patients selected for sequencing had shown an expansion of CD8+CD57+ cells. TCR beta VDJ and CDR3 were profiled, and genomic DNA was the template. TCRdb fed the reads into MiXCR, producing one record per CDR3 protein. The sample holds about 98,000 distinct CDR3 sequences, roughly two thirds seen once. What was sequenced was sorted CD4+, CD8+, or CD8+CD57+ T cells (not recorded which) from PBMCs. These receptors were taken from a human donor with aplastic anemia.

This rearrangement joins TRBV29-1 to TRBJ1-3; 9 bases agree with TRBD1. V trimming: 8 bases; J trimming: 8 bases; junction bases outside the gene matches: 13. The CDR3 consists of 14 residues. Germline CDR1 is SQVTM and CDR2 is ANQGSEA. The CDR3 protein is CSWGQGTDKDTIYF. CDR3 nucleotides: TGCAGCTGGGGACAGGGTACGGATAAAGACACCATATATTTT. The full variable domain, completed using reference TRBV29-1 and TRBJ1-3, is SAVISQKPSRDICQRGTSLTIQCQVDSQVTMMFWYRQQPGQSLTLIATANQGSEATYESGFVIDKFPISRPNLTFSTLTVSNMSPEDSSIYLCSWGQGTDKDTIYFGEGSWLTVV.

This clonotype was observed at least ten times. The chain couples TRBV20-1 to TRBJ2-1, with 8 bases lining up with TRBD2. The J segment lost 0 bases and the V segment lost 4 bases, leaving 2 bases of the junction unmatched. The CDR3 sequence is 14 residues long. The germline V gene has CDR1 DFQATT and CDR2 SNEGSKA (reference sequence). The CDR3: CSAKLADSYNEQFF. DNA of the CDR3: TGCAGTGCTAAACTAGCGGACTCCTACAATGAGCAGTTCTTC.

The DNA for the CDR3 is TGCAGTGCAGGTGGGCGGGGGGACCAAGAGACCCAGTACTTC. The encoded protein is CSAGGRGDQETQYF. The chain recombines TRBV20-1 with TRBJ2-5, with 8 nucleotides matching TRBD2. Trimming cost V 6 bases and J 0 bases; bases outside gene matches: 6. Germline CDR1 is DFQATT and CDR2 is SNEGSKA (reference sequence). The CDR3 has 14 amino acids.

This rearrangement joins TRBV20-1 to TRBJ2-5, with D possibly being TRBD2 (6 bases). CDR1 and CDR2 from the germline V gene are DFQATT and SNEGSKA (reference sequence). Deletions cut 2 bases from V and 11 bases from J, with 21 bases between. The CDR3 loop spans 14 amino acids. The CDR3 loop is CSARLAQGLWEQYF. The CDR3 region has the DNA TGCAGTGCTAGACTAGCGCAGGGATTATGGGAGCAGTACTTC.

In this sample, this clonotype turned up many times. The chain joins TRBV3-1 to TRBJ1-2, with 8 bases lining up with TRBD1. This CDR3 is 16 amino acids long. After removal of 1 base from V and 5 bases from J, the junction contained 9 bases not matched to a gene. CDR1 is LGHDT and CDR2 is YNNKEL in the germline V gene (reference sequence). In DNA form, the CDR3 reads TGTGCCAGCAGCCAAGTTCAGGGGGCCCCTTTATATGGCTACACCTTC. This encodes CASSQVQGAPLYGYTF. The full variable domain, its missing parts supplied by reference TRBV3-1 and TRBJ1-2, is DTAVSQTPKYLVTQMGNDKSIKCEQNLGHDTMYWYKQDSKKFLKIMFSYNNKELIINETVPNRFSPKSPDKAHLNLHINSLELGDSAVYFCASSQVQGAPLYGYTFGSGTRLTVV.